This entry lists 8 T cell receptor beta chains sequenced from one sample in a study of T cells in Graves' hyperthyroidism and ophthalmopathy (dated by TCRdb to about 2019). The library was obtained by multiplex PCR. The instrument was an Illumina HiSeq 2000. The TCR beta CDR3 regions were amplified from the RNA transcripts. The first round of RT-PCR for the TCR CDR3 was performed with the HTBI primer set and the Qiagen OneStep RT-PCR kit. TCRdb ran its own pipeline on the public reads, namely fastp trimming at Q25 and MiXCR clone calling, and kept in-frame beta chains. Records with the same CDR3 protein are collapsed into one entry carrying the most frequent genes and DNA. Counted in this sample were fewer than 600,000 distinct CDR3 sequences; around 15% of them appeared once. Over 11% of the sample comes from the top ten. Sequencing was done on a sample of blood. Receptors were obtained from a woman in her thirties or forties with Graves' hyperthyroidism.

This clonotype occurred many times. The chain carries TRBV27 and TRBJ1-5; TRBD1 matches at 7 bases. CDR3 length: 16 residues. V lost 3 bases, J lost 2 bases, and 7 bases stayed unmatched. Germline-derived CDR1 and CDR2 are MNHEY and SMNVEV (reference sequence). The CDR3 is CASSLTHDRGNQPQHF. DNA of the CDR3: TGTGCCAGCAGTTTGACCCATGACAGGGGCAATCAGCCCCAGCATTTT.

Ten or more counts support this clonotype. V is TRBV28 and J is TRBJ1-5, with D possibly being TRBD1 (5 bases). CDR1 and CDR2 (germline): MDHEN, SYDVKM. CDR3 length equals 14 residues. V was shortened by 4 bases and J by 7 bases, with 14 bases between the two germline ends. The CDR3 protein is CASSSPGGRQPQHF. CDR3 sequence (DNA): TGTGCCAGCAGTTCCCCGGGGGGGAGACAGCCCCAGCATTTT.

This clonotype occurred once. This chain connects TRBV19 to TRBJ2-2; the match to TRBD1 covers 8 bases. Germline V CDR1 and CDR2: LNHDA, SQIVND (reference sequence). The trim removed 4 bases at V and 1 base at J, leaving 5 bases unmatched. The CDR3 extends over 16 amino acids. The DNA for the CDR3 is TGTGCCAGTAGTAACCCCGGGACAGGGAACACCGGGGAGCTGTTTTTT. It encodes CASSNPGTGNTGELFF.

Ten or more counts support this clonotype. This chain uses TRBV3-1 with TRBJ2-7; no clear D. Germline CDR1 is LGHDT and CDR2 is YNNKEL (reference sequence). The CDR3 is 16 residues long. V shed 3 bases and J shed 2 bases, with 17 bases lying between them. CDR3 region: CASSHIYSGSPYEQYF. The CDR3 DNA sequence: TGTGCCAGCAGCCATATTTACTCCGGGTCGCCCTACGAGCAGTACTTC.

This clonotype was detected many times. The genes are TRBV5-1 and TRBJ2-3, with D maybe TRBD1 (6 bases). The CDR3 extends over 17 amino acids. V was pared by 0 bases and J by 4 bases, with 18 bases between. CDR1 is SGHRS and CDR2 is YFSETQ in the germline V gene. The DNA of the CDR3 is TGCGCCAGCAGCTTGGTGGGGCAAGGGGGACCCTCAGATACGCAGTATTTT. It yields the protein CASSLVGQGGPSDTQYF.

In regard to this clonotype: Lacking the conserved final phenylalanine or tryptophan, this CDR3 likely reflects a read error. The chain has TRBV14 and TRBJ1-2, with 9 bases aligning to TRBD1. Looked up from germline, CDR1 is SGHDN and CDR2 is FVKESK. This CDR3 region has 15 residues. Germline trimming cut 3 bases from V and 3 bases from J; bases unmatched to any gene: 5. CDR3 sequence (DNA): TGTGCCAGCAGCCAGGTGGGACAGGGTGACTATGGCTACACCCTC. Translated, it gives CASSQVGQGDYGYTL.

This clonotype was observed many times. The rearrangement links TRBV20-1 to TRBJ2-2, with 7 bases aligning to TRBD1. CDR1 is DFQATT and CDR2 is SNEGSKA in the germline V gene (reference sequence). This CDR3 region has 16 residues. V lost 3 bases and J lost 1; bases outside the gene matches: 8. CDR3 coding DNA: TGCAGTGCTAGCCATCCCAGACAGGGGAACACCGGGGAGCTGTTTTTT. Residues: CSASHPRQGNTGELFF.

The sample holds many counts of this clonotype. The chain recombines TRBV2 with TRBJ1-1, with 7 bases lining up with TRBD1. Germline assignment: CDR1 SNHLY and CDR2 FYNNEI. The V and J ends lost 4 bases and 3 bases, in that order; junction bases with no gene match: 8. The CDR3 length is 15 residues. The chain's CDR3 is CASSAVTGLDTEAFF. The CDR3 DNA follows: TGTGCCAGCAGTGCAGTGACAGGGTTGGACACTGAAGCTTTCTTT.